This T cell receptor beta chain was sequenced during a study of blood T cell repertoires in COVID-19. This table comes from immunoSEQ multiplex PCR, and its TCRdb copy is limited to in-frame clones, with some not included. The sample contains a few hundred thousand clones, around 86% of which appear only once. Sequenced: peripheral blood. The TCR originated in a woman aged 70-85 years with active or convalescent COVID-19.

The CDR3 nucleotides read TGTGCCAGCAGCTTAACTAGCGGGGGCCAAGAGACCCAGTACTTC. Its translation is CASSLTSGGQETQYF. J is TRBJ2-5 and V is TRBV7-2, with 11 nucleotides matching TRBD2. The V segment lost 2 bases and the J segment 1 base; nucleotides outside the gene matches: 0. Germline V gene data show CDR1 as SGHTA and CDR2 as FQGNSA. This CDR3 comprises 15 residues.